The clone carrying this TCR beta chain was seen only once. This specimen belongs to a study of blood T cell repertoires in COVID-19. Whole-study context: The study drew acute and convalescent COVID-19 samples from the United States, Italy and Spain. In each case, the material was cDNA or gDNA derived from T cells, B-cell-depleted T cells, or PBMCs.

Original data processing: Estimated nucleated cell counts came from reference gene primer amplification. Clones were read by immunoSEQ multiplex PCR, and TCRdb kept only the in-frame ones, dropping some. Clonal size and the V and J genes are those of that table, whereas D and trimming came from the DNA. The repertoire includes about 130,000 clones, more than 70% of them detected once, and around 3.6% sits in the top ten. The germline V gene encodes CDR1 MNHEY and CDR2 SVGAGI. This CDR3 has 15 residues. Trimming took 2 bases from V and 4 from J; bases not matched to a gene: 3. The chain joins TRBV6-5 to TRBJ2-1; TRBD2 matches at 9 bases. The TCR originated in a woman aged 60-75 years with acute or convalescent COVID-19. Sequenced: peripheral blood. This chain's CDR3 is CASSYPAGGYNEQFF. CDR3 nucleotides: TGTGCCAGCAGTTACCCAGCGGGAGGTTACAATGAGCAGTTCTTC.